This T cell receptor (beta chain) comes out of a study of T cell changes during pregnancy in multiple sclerosis. This clone was detected only a few times. Method: immunoSEQ multiplex PCR; TCRdb's copy keeps in-frame clones and lacks some. The sample yields 45,000 to 50,000 clones, 85% to 95% seen once. Material: peripheral blood, obtained in the third trimester of pregnancy. The receptor's source is a female donor with multiple sclerosis, enrolled in a pregnancy study.

The CDR3 spells CASSLGQFSGNTIYF. The CDR3 nucleotides are TGCGCCAGCAGCCTGGGACAGTTCTCTGGAAACACCATATATTTT. The V call is TRBV5-1, the J call TRBJ1-3; 7 bases map to TRBD1. CDR3 length: 15 amino acids. The junction had 4 bases not matched to a gene; V was cut back by 4 bases and J by 0 bases. Per germline, CDR1 SGHRS and CDR2 YFSETQ.